This T cell receptor (beta chain) was captured by sequencing in a study of blood T cell repertoires in COVID-19. The data were produced by immunoSEQ multiplex PCR, yet TCRdb's version contains in-frame clones alone and is incomplete. In the table there are some 320,000 clones, around 85% of which are singletons. The CDR3 runs 15 residues. Trimming left V 1 base short and J 5 bases short, with 15 bases between. The germline gives CDR1 MNHNS, CDR2 SASEGT. The clonotype originates from a human donor in a cohort sampled during active COVID-19. The sample was peripheral blood. V gene TRBV6-1 combines with J gene TRBJ2-7, with D possibly TRBD2 on 7 matching bases. The CDR3 sequence: CASSEVFGGQHEQYF. CDR3 DNA: TGTGCCAGCAGTGAAGTGTTCGGGGGGCAACACGAGCAGTACTTC.